This T cell receptor beta chain comes out of a study of blood T cell repertoires in COVID-19. Original processing notes: From reference gene primer amplification, estimates of nucleated cell counts were derived. Some clones are missing from TCRdb's copy, which holds only in-frame ones; the method was immunoSEQ multiplex PCR. For V, J and clone size, that table is used; D and trimming come from the DNA. The sample records about 180,000 clones, about 85% being singletons. J lost 4 bases, V lost 4 bases, and 9 bases had no gene match. Germline CDR1 is MNHEY and CDR2 is SMNVEV (reference sequence). The CDR3 extends over 15 amino acids.

Sequenced material: peripheral blood. The chain is built from TRBV27 and TRBJ1-2, with 7 bases identical to TRBD1. The TCR originated in a person aged 65-85 years with COVID-19, enrolled during active disease. The CDR3 loop is CASSSRGHMSYGYTF. CDR3 in DNA: TGTGCCAGCAGTTCGAGGGGGCACATGTCCTATGGCTACACCTTC.